This T cell receptor (beta chain) came from a study of T cell changes during pregnancy in multiple sclerosis. Here immunoSEQ multiplex PCR was the method, and the copy in TCRdb shows in-frame clones only, minus some. The sample lists over 60,000 clones, around 91% seen once, with under 0.9% in the top ten. V lost 4 bases, J lost 5 bases, and 6 bases stayed unmatched. Germline V CDR1 and CDR2: GTSNPN, SVGIG (reference sequence). CDR3 size: 15 residues. The chain is built from TRBV30 and TRBJ2-2; TRBD1 agrees at 11 bases. The clonotype comes from a female donor in good health, enrolled as a control in a pregnancy study. This sample comprised peripheral blood, obtained in the third trimester of pregnancy. The CDR3 DNA reads as TGTGCCTGGATCGGGACAGGGGGTCTGACCGGGGAGCTGTTTTTT. Translating gives CAWIGTGGLTGELFF.